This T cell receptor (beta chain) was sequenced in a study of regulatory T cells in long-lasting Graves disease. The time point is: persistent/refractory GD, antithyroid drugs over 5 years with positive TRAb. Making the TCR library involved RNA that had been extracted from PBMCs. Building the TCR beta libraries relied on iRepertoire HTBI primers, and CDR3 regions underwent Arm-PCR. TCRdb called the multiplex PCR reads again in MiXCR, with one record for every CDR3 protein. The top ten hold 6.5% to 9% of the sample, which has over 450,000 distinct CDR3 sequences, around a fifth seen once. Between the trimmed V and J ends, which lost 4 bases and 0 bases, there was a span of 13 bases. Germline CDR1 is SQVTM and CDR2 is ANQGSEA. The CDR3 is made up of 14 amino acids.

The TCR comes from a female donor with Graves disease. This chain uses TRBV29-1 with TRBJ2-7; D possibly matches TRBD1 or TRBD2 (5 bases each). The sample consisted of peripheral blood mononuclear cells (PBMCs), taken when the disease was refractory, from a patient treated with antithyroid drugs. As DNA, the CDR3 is TGCAGCGTTGTTCCGGGACCGATCTCCTACGAGCAGTACTTC. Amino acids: CSVVPGPISYEQYF.